This passage covers 20 T cell receptor beta chains from one sample sequenced in a study of shared clonotypes between healthy human individuals. Terminally differentiated effector memory CD45RA+ cells were excluded by CCR7 positive selection of CD45RO-negative cells. Repertoires were generated with immunoSEQ multiplex PCR, while TCRdb's copy carries only in-frame clones and drops some. The repertoire has under 2,000,000 clones, 85% to 95% of them found once; the top ten carry approximately 1.2%. What was sequenced was naive CD8+ T cells sorted from blood. The receptor source for this set is a man aged 18 to 35 in good health.

The table lists this clone with a count of one. The chain has TRBV9 and TRBJ1-2; unclear D gene. CDR3 length: 12 residues. Germline V gives CDR1 SGDLS, CDR2 YYNGEE. V dropped 0 bases and J dropped 5 bases, with 5 bases sitting between them. CDR3 residues: CASSVGRYGYTF. The CDR3 nucleotides are TGTGCCAGCAGCGTAGGTAGGTATGGCTACACCTTC.

V gene TRBV7-8 combines with J gene TRBJ2-7; no clear D. CDR1 is SGHVS and CDR2 is FQNEAQ in the germline V gene. The CDR3 spans 13 residues. The germline V and J ends were trimmed by 1 base and 5 bases, with 9 bases remaining between them. This CDR3 is CASSLEKVHEQYF. The CDR3 DNA reads as TGTGCCAGCAGCTTAGAAAAAGTTCACGAGCAGTACTTC.

This chain uses TRBV28 with TRBJ2-7, with 7 bases aligning to TRBD1. Germline CDR1 and CDR2: MDHEN and SYDVKM. V was pared by 11 bases and J by 3 bases, with 16 bases of the junction left unmatched. This CDR3 comprises 15 residues. The chain's CDR3 is CAGFPGSRGFYEQYF. In nucleotides, the CDR3 is TGTGCCGGGTTCCCGGGTAGCAGGGGGTTCTACGAGCAGTACTTC. The full variable domain, completed using reference TRBV28 and TRBJ2-7, is DVKVTQSSRYLVKRTGEKVFLECVQDMDHENMFWYRQDPGLGLRLIYFSYDVKMKEKGDIPEGYSVSREKKERFSLILESASTNQTSMYLCAGFPGSRGFYEQYFGPGTRLTVT.

This clone was observed a single time. This chain links TRBV28 with TRBJ1-6; D is ambiguous. This CDR3 comprises 15 residues. V lost 7 bases to trimming and J lost 2 bases, with 12 bases between them. Germline values: CDR1 MDHEN, CDR2 SYDVKM. The CDR3 here is CASTRSGTYNSPLHF. For the CDR3, the DNA is TGTGCCAGCACGCGATCGGGGACCTATAATTCACCCCTCCACTTT.

Comment on this clone: Other DNA sequences in this specimen translate into the identical CDR3. This chain links TRBV7-8 with TRBJ2-7; TRBD2 agrees at 11 bases. There are 14 residues in the CDR3. V shed 6 bases and J 1 base; nucleotides not matched to a gene: 2. Germline CDR1 is SGHVS and CDR2 is FQNEAQ. CDR3 sequence reads: CASSRLAGSYEQYF. CDR3 nucleotides: TGTGCCAGCAGTCGACTAGCGGGATCCTACGAGCAGTACTTC.

This rearrangement joins TRBV28 to TRBJ2-1; D uncertain. Germline V gene sequence: CDR1 MDHEN, CDR2 SYDVKM. Trimming removed 3 bases from V and 0 bases from J, with 9 bases in between. This CDR3 is built from 15 residues. CDR3 nucleotide sequence: TGTGCCAGCAGTTTCCTAGGAAGCTCCTACAATGAGCAGTTCTTC. It is translated as CASSFLGSSYNEQFF. The entire variable domain, with the rest obtained from reference TRBV28 and TRBJ2-1, is as follows: DVKVTQSSRYLVKRTGEKVFLECVQDMDHENMFWYRQDPGLGLRLIYFSYDVKMKEKGDIPEGYSVSREKKERFSLILESASTNQTSMYLCASSFLGSSYNEQFFGPGTRLTVL.

The chain recombines TRBV7-2 with TRBJ2-7; D is unclear. V was pared by 1 base and J by 2 bases, with 18 bases between. Per germline, CDR1 SGHTA and CDR2 FQGNSA. The CDR3 length is 17 residues. In DNA form, the CDR3 reads TGTGCCAGCAGCTTAGGCCCCGTAGGGCAGGCGCCCTACGAGCAGTACTTC. Amino acids: CASSLGPVGQAPYEQYF. The full variable domain, completed using reference TRBV7-2 and TRBJ2-7, is GAGVSQSPSNKVTEKGKDVELRCDPISGHTALYWYRQSLGQGLEFLIYFQGNSAPDKSGLPSDRFSAERTGGSVSTLTIQRTQQEDSAVYLCASSLGPVGQAPYEQYFGPGTRLTVT.

This chain joins TRBV4-1 and TRBJ2-1, with D perhaps matching TRBD2 (6 bases). Trimming removed 1 base from V and 7 bases from J, with 17 bases in between. Germline V CDR1 and CDR2: MGHRA, YSYEKL. The CDR3 sequence is 16 residues long. CDR3 sequence reads: CASSQVFAGSDNEQFF. The CDR3, as DNA: TGCGCCAGCAGCCAAGTGTTCGCGGGGTCAGATAATGAGCAGTTCTTC.

The gene calls are TRBV29-1 and TRBJ1-5; D is undetermined. Trimming cost V 1 base and J 0 bases, with 7 bases left between them. The CDR3 extends over 14 amino acids. The germline gives CDR1 SQVTM, CDR2 ANQGSEA. The CDR3 DNA follows: TGCAGCGTTGAAGGGTCTCATAGCAATCAGCCCCAGCATTTT. Its protein is CSVEGSHSNQPQHF. The full variable domain, its missing parts supplied by reference TRBV29-1 and TRBJ1-5, is SAVISQKPSRDICQRGTSLTIQCQVDSQVTMMFWYRQQPGQSLTLIATANQGSEATYESGFVIDKFPISRPNLTFSTLTVSNMSPEDSSIYLCSVEGSHSNQPQHFGDGTRLSIL.

The chain couples TRBV2 to TRBJ2-5; D may correspond to TRBD1 or TRBD2 (5 bases each). The CDR3 covers 15 residues. V lost 2 bases to trimming and J lost 7 bases, with 17 bases between them. Looked up from germline, CDR1 is SNHLY and CDR2 is FYNNEI. The CDR3 sequence is CASSEPGAARGTQYF. The CDR3 DNA is TGTGCCAGCAGTGAACCCGGGGCGGCACGGGGGACCCAGTACTTC.

The rearrangement joins TRBV4-1 to TRBJ1-2; perhaps TRBD1 as D (5 bases). CDR1 is MGHRA, CDR2 YSYEKL, per germline. The V and J ends lost 0 bases and 1 base respectively, with 12 bases between them. The CDR3 contains 16 residues. CDR3 region: CASSQDGGPYNYGYTF. In DNA, the CDR3 is TGCGCCAGCAGCCAAGATGGGGGACCGTATAACTATGGCTACACCTTC.

This chain links TRBV14 with TRBJ2-2, with D possibly matching TRBD2 (6 bases). Trimming took 4 bases from V and 10 from J, leaving 19 bases between them. The CDR3 runs 15 residues. Germline V gene sequence: CDR1 SGHDN, CDR2 FVKESK. The DNA of the CDR3 is TGTGCCAGCAGCCTCCGGCCCGGAGGGGTCGAGGAGCTGTTTTTT. Translating gives CASSLRPGGVEELFF.

The chain combines TRBV27 with TRBJ2-1, with TRBD1 identical over 12 bases. There are 16 residues in the CDR3. Per germline, CDR1 MNHEY and CDR2 SMNVEV (reference sequence). V lost 1 base to trimming and J lost 8 bases; unmatched junction nucleotides: 6. The CDR3 is CASSLWGTGGVDEQFF. In DNA form, the CDR3 reads TGTGCCAGCAGTTTATGGGGGACAGGGGGCGTCGATGAGCAGTTCTTC.

J is TRBJ1-3 and V is TRBV6-6, with TRBD1 identical over 7 bases. The CDR3 is 16 amino acids. V shed 6 bases and J 0 bases; nucleotides not matched to a gene: 8. Germline-derived CDR1 and CDR2 are MNHNY and SVGAGI (reference sequence). For the CDR3, the DNA is TGTGCCAGCAGCTCACCGACAGGGAGCTCTGGAAACACCATATATTTT. Protein: CASSSPTGSSGNTIYF.

The J gene is TRBJ2-7, the V gene TRBV5-6; D is possibly TRBD1 (5 bases). Germline V gene lookup returns CDR1 SGHDT and CDR2 YYEEEE. Trimming removed 4 bases from V and 5 bases from J, with 13 bases in between. The CDR3 is 13 amino acids. CDR3: CASSLGAGNEQYF. CDR3 nucleotides: TGTGCCAGCAGCCTAGGGGCAGGGAACGAGCAGTACTTC.

V is TRBV27 and J is TRBJ2-7, with D unresolved. Trimming pared 2 bases from V and 3 bases from J, leaving 17 bases between. CDR3 length equals 16 residues. Germline-derived CDR1 and CDR2 are MNHEY and SMNVEV (reference sequence). The CDR3 region has the DNA TGTGCCAGCAGTTTAACTCTTACTTTTGTTAACTACGAGCAGTACTTC. Its protein product is CASSLTLTFVNYEQYF.

The V and J genes are TRBV5-4 and TRBJ2-2; 9 nucleotides agree with TRBD2. The CDR3 runs to 18 residues. Trimming took 2 bases from V and 2 from J; bases not matched to a gene: 10. CDR1 is SGHNT, CDR2 YYREEE, per germline (reference sequence). CDR3: CASSFPVTSGVNTGELFF. CDR3 nucleotides: TGTGCCAGCAGCTTTCCCGTGACTAGCGGAGTTAACACCGGGGAGCTGTTTTTT.

The rearrangement uses TRBV30 and TRBJ2-7; 12 nucleotides align to TRBD2. CDR1 is GTSNPN and CDR2 is SVGIG in the germline V gene (reference sequence). This CDR3 comprises 14 residues. V lost 1 base, J lost 3 bases, and 1 base stayed unmatched. CDR3 coding DNA: TGTGCCTGGAGTGGACTAGCGGGAGTCTACGAGCAGTACTTC. Translated: CAWSGLAGVYEQYF. Drawing the rest from reference TRBV30 and TRBJ2-7, the complete variable domain is SQTIHQWPATLVQPVGSPLSLECTVEGTSNPNLYWYRQAAGRGLQLLFYSVGIGQISSEVPQNLSASRPQDRQFILSSKKLLLSDSGFYLCAWSGLAGVYEQYFGPGTRLTVT.

The chain uses TRBV11-2 and TRBJ2-7, with a weak D call TRBD1 (6 bases). The CDR3 spans 14 residues. The V gene's germline CDR1 is SGHAT and CDR2 FQNNGV. The ends were cut back, 2 bases at V and 3 bases at J, with 11 bases in the middle. CDR3 sequence (DNA): TGTGCCAGCAGCTTAAATGCAGGGGACTACGAGCAGTACTTC. Residues: CASSLNAGDYEQYF.

This chain links TRBV11-2 with TRBJ1-4; 11 bases align to TRBD1. This CDR3 is 15 amino acids long. V gave up 6 bases and J gave up 7 bases; unmatched junction bases: 7. Germline CDR1 SGHAT, CDR2 FQNNGV. The CDR3 sequence is CASSLTGTGGEKLFF. The CDR3 DNA reads as TGTGCCAGCAGTCTAACCGGGACAGGGGGTGAAAAACTGTTTTTT.